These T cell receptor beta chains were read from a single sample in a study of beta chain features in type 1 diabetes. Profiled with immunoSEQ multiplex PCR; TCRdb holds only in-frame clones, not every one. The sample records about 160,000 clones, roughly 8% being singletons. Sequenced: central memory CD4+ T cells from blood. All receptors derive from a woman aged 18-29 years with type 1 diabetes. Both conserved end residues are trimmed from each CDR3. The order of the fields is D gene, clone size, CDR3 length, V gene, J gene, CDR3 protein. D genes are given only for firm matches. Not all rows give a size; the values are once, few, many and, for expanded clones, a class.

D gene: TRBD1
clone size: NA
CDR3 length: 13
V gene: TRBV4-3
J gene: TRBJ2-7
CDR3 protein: ASSPTDRERYEQY

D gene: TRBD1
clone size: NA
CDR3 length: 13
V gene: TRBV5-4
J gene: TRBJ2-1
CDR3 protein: ASSLAGQGGYEQF

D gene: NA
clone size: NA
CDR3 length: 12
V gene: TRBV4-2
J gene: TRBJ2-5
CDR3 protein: ASSLAGNQETQY

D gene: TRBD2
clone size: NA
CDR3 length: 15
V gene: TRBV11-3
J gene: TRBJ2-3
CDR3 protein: ASSLDRRLAFTDTQY

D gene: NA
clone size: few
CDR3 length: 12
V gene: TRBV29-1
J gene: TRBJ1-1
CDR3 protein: SVPTGNMDTEAF

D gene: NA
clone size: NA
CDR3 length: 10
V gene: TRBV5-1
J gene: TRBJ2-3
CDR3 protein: ASSPEGDTQY

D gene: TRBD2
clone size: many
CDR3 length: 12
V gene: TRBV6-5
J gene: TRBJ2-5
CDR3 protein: ASSFAGGQETQY

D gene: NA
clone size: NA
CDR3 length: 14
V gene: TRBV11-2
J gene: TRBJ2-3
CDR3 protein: ASSGLVGVGTDTQY

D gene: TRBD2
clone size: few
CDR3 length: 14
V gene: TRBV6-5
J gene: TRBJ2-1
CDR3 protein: ASSYSPSGRSSEQF

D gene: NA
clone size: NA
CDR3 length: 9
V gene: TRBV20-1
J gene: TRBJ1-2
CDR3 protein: SAIQDVGYT

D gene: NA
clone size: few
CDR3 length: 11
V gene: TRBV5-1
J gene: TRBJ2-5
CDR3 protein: ASSPQTQETQY

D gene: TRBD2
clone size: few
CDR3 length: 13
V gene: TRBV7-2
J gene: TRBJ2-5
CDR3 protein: ASSRRLAGVETQY

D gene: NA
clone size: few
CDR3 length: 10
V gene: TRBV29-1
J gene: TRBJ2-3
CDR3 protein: SGAHPGLTQY

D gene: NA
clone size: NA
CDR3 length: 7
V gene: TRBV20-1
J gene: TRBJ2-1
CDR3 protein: SAKPWYF

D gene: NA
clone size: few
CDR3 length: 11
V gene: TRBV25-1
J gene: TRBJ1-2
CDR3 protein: ASSTAGGDGYT

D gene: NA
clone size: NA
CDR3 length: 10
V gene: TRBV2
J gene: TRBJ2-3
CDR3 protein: ASSPTTDTQY

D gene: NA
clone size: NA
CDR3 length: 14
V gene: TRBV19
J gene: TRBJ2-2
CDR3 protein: ASLSGVVRGTGELF

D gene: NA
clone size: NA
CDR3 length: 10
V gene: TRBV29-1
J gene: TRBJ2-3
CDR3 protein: SVDATRDTQY

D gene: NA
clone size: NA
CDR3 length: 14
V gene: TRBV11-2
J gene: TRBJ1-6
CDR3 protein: ASSPGGGRRDSPLH

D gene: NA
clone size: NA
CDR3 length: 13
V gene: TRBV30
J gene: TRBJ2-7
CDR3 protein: AWSVSGTQSYEQY

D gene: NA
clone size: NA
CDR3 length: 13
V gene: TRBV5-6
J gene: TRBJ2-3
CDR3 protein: ASSLVAGATDTQY

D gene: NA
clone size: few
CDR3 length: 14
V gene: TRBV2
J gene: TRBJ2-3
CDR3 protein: ASSSGDYASTDTQY

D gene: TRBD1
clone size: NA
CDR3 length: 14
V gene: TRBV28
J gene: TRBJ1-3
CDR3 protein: ASSFPLWTGKNTIY

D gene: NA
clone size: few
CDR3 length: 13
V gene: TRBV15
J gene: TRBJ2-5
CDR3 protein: ATSRGSGGQETQY

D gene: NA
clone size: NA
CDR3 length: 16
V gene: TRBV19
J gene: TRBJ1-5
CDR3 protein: ASSRVGRGLSSNQPQH

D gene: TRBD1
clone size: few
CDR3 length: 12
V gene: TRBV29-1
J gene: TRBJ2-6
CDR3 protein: SVGDRSGANVLT

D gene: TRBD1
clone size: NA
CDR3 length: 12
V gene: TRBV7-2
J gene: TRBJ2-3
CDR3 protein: ASSPGQGTDTQY

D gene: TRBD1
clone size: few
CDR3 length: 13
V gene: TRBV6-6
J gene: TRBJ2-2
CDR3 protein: ASSRGQPNTGELF

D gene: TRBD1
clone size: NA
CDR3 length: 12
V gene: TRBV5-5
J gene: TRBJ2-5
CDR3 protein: ASTLGQAQETQY

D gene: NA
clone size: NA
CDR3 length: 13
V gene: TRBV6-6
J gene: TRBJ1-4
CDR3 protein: ASSYSGSSNEKLF

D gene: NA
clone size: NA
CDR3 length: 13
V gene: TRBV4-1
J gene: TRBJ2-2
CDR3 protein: ASSQDAAGAGELF

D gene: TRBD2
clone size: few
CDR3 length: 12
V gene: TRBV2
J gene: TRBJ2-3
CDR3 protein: ASSEGTSADTQY

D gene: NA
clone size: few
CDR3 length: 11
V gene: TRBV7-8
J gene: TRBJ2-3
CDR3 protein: ASSPQGYRATY

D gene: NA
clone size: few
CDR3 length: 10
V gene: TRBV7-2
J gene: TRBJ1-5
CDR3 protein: ASTDLNQPQH

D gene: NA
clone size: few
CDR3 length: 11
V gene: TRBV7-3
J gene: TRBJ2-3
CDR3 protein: ASSTGFSDTQY

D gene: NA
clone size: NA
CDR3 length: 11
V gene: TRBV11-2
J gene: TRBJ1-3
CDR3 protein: ASSYSSGNTIY

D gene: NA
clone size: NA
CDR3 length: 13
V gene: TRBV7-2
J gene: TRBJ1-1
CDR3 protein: ASSPQLYRNTEAF

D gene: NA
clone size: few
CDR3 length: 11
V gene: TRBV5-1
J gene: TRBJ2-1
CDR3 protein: ASSHGTYNEQF

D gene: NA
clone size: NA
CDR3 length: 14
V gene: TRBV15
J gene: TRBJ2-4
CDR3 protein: ATSRDGGAAKNIQY

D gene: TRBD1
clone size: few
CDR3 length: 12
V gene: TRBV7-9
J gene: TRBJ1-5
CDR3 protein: ASSFGTGNQPQH

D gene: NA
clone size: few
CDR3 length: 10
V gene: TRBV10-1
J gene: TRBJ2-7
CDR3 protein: ASRANSYEQY

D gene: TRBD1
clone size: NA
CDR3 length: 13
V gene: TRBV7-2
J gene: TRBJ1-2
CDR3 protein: ASSQRQGAREGYT

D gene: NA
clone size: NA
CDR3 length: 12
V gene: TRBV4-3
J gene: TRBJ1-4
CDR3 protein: ASSQDLTLGKLF

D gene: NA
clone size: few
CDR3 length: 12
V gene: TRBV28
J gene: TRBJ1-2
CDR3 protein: ASSLAGGFYGYT

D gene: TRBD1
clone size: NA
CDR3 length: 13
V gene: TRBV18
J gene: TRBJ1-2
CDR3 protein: ASSPGTGGYYGYT

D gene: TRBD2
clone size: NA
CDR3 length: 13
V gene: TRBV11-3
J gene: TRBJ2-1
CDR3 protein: ASSLAAGGYNEQF

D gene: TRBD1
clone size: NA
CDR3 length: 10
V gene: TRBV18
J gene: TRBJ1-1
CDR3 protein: ASSPGTAEAF

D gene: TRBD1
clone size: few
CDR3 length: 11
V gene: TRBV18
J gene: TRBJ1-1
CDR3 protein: ASSPGQGGEAF

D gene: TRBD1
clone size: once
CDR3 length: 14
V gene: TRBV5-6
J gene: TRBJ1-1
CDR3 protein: ASSLKGTQGATEAF

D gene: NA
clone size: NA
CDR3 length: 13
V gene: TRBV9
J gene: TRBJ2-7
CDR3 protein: ASSVGSVSSYEQY

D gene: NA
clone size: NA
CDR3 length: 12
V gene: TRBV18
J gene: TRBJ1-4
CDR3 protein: ASSPGQTNEKLF

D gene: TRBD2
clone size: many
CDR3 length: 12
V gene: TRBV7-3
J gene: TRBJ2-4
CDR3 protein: ALSPLSGRDIQY

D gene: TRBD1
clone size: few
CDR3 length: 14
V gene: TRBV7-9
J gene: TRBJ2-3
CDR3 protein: ASSPWTGGSTDTQY

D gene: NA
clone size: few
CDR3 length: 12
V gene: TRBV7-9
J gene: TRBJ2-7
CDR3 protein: ASSHTQGAYEQY